The T cell receptor beta chain described here comes from a study of shared clonotypes between healthy human individuals. The germline CDR1 and CDR2 sequences are SGHAT and FQDESV (reference sequence). Trimming pared 3 bases from V and 0 bases from J, leaving 12 bases between. The length of the CDR3 is 15 residues. Produced via immunoSEQ multiplex PCR; TCRdb's table is partial and in-frame only. There are roughly 640,000 clones in the sample; more than 95% occur only once, and about 0.06% lies in the top ten. The chain couples TRBV11-1 to TRBJ2-7, with D perhaps being TRBD1 or TRBD2 (5 bases each). This receptor was taken from a woman in her twenties or thirties in good health. Material for sequencing was naive CD4+ T cells sorted from blood. Subset denoted: CD45RA+ positively selected. The CDR3 coding sequence is TGTGCCAGCAGCTTTGAGGCAGGGAGCTCCTACGAGCAGTACTTC. It yields the protein CASSFEAGSSYEQYF. Using reference TRBV11-1 and TRBJ2-7 for the parts outside the CDR3, the full variable domain is EAEVAQSPRYKITEKSQAVAFWCDPISGHATLYWYRQILGQGPELLVQFQDESVVDDSQLPKDRFSAERLKGVDSTLKIQPAELGDSAMYLCASSFEAGSSYEQYFGPGTRLTVT.